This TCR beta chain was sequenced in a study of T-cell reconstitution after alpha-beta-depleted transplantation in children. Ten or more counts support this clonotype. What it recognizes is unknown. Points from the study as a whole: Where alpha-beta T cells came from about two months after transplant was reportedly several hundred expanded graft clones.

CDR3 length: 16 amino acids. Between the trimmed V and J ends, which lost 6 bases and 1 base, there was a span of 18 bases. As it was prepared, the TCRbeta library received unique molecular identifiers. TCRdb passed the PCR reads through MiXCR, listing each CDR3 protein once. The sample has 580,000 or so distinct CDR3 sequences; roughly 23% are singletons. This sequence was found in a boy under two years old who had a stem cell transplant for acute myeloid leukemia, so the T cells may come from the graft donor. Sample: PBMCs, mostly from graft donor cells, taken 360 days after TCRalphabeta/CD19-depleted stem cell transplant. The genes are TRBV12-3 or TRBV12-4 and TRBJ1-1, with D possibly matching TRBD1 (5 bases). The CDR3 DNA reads TGTGCCAGCAGCTTATTTTCTGGGGGACCGAACACTGAAGCTTTCTTT. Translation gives CASSLFSGGPNTEAFF.